The 9 T cell receptor beta chains reported below all come from one sample, sequenced in a study of blood T cell repertoires in COVID-19 (dated by TCRdb to the early 2020s). The receptor library was made with the immunoSEQ multiplex PCR assay. TCRdb provides this immuneACCESS table in a form limited to in-frame rearrangements. Some clones are lacking; in checked studies, under half of them reflect an unresolved V gene, and why the rest are absent is not known. The sample has about 98,000 clones on record, 84% of them singletons. The ten largest clonotypes hold around 4.5% of the sample. Input material: peripheral blood. All receptors derive from a human donor in a cohort sampled during active COVID-19.

This chain links TRBV7-2 with TRBJ1-2, with 7 positions matching TRBD1. Trimming removed 4 bases from V and 8 bases from J; junction bases left unmatched: 13. In germline, CDR1 is SGHTA, CDR2 FQGNSA. The CDR3 length is 15 residues. This chain's CDR3 is CASSSETGMARGYTF. CDR3 in DNA: TGTGCCAGCAGCTCAGAGACAGGGATGGCCCGCGGCTACACCTTC.

Only one count was recorded for this clone. This sequence joins TRBV10-3 and TRBJ1-1; D is possibly TRBD1 (6 bases). The CDR3 extends over 14 amino acids. Germline assignment: CDR1 ENHRY and CDR2 SYGVKD. Trimming stripped 3 bases from V and 7 bases from J, with 15 bases between. In DNA, the CDR3 is TGTGCCATCAGTGACCACGGGGGGCTGGATGAAGCTTTCTTT. It specifies CAISDHGGLDEAFF.

The V gene is TRBV7-2, the J gene TRBJ2-3; tentatively, D is TRBD2 (6 bases). The V end lost 5 bases, the J end lost 5 bases, and 17 bases lay between the germline ends. Germline V gene sequence: CDR1 SGHTA, CDR2 FQGNSA. The CDR3 is 15 amino acids. The CDR3 DNA reads TGTGCCAGCAGCGGCCTATTGGGGCGGGGAGATACGCAGTATTTT. Protein: CASSGLLGRGDTQYF. The full variable domain, rest sourced from reference TRBV7-2 and TRBJ2-3, is GAGVSQSPSNKVTEKGKDVELRCDPISGHTALYWYRQSLGQGLEFLIYFQGNSAPDKSGLPSDRFSAERTGGSVSTLTIQRTQQEDSAVYLCASSGLLGRGDTQYFGPGTRLTVL.

This chain links TRBV28 with TRBJ1-4; TRBD1 aligns across 7 bases. The CDR3 extends over 16 amino acids. Per germline, CDR1 MDHEN and CDR2 SYDVKM. After removal of 9 bases from V and 1 base from J, the junction contained 11 bases not matched to a gene. This CDR3 is CASKMRGRRTNEKLFF. The DNA of the CDR3 is TGTGCCAGTAAGATGAGGGGGCGCAGAACTAATGAAAAACTGTTTTTT.

This chain joins TRBV2 and TRBJ1-1; the D gene is possibly TRBD1 (6 bases). CDR3 length: 15 residues. From germline, CDR1 is SNHLY and CDR2 FYNNEI. The V end lost 7 bases, the J end lost 10 bases, and 25 bases lay between the germline ends. The CDR3 DNA is TGTGCCAGCAATACTTTGACAGGCCCGCTGAAGAGAGCTTTCTTT. Translated: CASNTLTGPLKRAFF.

The rearrangement uses TRBV7-9 and TRBJ2-4; possible D gene TRBD1, 5 bases. Trimming took off 1 base at V and 2 bases at J, with 15 bases between the two ends. CDR3 length equals 17 residues. Looked up from germline, CDR1 is SEHNR and CDR2 is FQNEAQ (reference sequence). CDR3 loop: CASSLEGPSRSKNIQYF. CDR3 nucleotide sequence: TGTGCCAGCAGCTTAGAGGGGCCCTCTAGGTCCAAAAACATTCAGTACTTC.

The table lists this clone with a few counts. The chain employs TRBV5-1 and TRBJ1-2; 8 bases agree with TRBD1. Germline V gene sequence: CDR1 SGHRS, CDR2 YFSETQ. V lost 2 bases to trimming and J lost 7 bases; unmatched junction nucleotides: 7. CDR3 length: 14 residues. CDR3 nucleotide sequence: TGCGCCAGCAGCTTCTCGACAGGGACAGGTGGCTACACCTTC. Translation: CASSFSTGTGGYTF.

The chain links TRBV5-4 to TRBJ1-1; 8 positions agree with TRBD1. After removal of 5 bases from V and 5 bases from J, the junction contained 11 bases not matched to a gene. There are 15 residues in the CDR3. Germline loops: CDR1 SGHNT, CDR2 YYREEE (reference sequence). CDR3 loop: CASSSGQGRRTEAFF. The CDR3 coding sequence is TGTGCCAGCAGTTCCGGACAGGGTAGGAGGACTGAAGCTTTCTTT.

This chain joins TRBV5-1 and TRBJ1-1; a weak D match, TRBD1 (6 bases). Trimming shortened V by 3 bases and J by 1 base, and 10 bases separated the two germline ends. The V gene's germline CDR1 is SGHRS and CDR2 YFSETQ. The CDR3 loop spans 14 amino acids. This CDR3 reads CASSWDTANTEAFF. CDR3 DNA sequence: TGCGCCAGCAGCTGGGACACCGCGAACACTGAAGCTTTCTTT.